The 14 T cell receptor beta chains below all came from one sample that was sequenced in a study of spatial heterogeneity in lung cancer. The study, taken as a whole, reports: Intratumoral expanded alpha and beta TCR counts were found to track tumor mutation counts.

Regarding time point: sample taken at primary tumor resection. One entry per CDR3 protein, called by TCRdb with MiXCR from the 5' RACE reads. The table includes roughly 11,000 distinct CDR3 sequences, about 14% detected once. Their cognate antigens are unknown. The starting material was lung tumor tissue, obtained at surgery. These receptors originate from a male donor with early-stage non-small cell lung cancer.

By sample fraction, this clonotype is medium-sized. The rearrangement uses TRBV10-1 and TRBJ2-7; tentatively, D is TRBD1 or TRBD2 (6 bases each). The V end lost 10 bases, the J end lost 3 bases, and 16 bases lay between the germline ends. Per the germline V gene, CDR1 is WNHNN and CDR2 is SYGVQD (reference sequence). The CDR3 has 13 residues. The CDR3 DNA sequence: TGCGCCACGAAGGGGGGTGAGGACTACGAGCAGTACTTC. This encodes CATKGGEDYEQYF.

The rearrangement uses TRBV6-6 and TRBJ1-1; a weak D match, TRBD1 (6 bases). The CDR3 sequence is 13 residues long. The ends were cut back, 5 bases at V and 6 bases at J, with 13 bases in the middle. Per germline, CDR1 MNHNY and CDR2 SVGAGI (reference sequence). The CDR3 is CASSGWAGAEAFF. The CDR3 bases are TGTGCCAGCAGTGGGTGGGCAGGGGCTGAAGCTTTCTTT.

This clonotype rates as medium-sized. The chain couples TRBV29-1 to TRBJ2-1; TRBD2 matches at 13 bases. Unmatched junction bases numbered 8, after V lost 4 bases and J lost 5 bases. Germline values: CDR1 SQVTM, CDR2 ANQGSEA. The CDR3 runs 16 residues. CDR3 sequence reads: CSVGGGLAGPDNEQFF. The CDR3 coding sequence is TGCAGCGTTGGCGGGGGACTAGCGGGACCAGACAATGAGCAGTTCTTC.

This clonotype showed up just a few times. This chain connects TRBV11-2 to TRBJ2-2; a weak D match, TRBD1 (6 bases). Germline CDR1 reads SGHAT; CDR2 reads FQNNGV. The CDR3 is 13 residues long. The V gene lost 6 bases and the J gene lost 5 bases, with 10 bases spanning the gap. The CDR3 loop is CASRDSPTGELFF. The CDR3 coding sequence is TGTGCCAGCAGGGACAGCCCGACCGGGGAGCTGTTTTTT.

The chain links TRBV20-1 to TRBJ1-1; D is unresolved. V was shortened by 4 bases and J by 3 bases, with 12 bases between the two germline ends. CDR1 is DFQATT, CDR2 SNEGSKA, per germline (reference sequence). This CDR3 has 13 residues. The CDR3 nucleotides read TGCAGTGCTATTTTTCTAAGGCACACTGAAGCTTTCTTT. It codes for CSAIFLRHTEAFF.

On this clonotype itself: One junction end disagrees with the germline gene, perhaps due to a read error. The chain uses TRBV10-2 and TRBJ2-7; D remains ambiguous. Germline CDR1 and CDR2: WSHSY and SAAADI. CDR3 length equals 10 residues. The DNA of the CDR3 is TGCGCCAGCCCCGTCCTGGTCCTAATCTTC. Translation gives CASPVLVLIF.

This chain links TRBV6-1 with TRBJ2-3, with TRBD2 matching 8 bases. The length of the CDR3 is 17 residues. The germline V gene encodes CDR1 MNHNS and CDR2 SASEGT. Losses at the gene ends were 4 bases for V and 2 bases for J; bases not matched to a gene: 11. The CDR3 spells CASSVYGAGGTTDTQYF. In nucleotides, the CDR3 is TGTGCCAGCAGTGTTTATGGGGCGGGAGGCACCACAGATACGCAGTATTTT.

This clonotype was recorded at least ten times. This chain uses TRBV7-9 with TRBJ2-3, with D possibly being TRBD1 (7 bases). Germline V gene data show CDR1 as SEHNR and CDR2 as FQNEAQ (reference sequence). The V end lost 4 bases, the J end lost 0 bases, and 11 bases lay between the germline ends. The CDR3 contains 15 residues. The CDR3 DNA is TGTGCCAGCAGCTCGGAGGGACAGAGCACAGATACGCAGTATTTT. It encodes CASSSEGQSTDTQYF.

This rearrangement joins TRBV7-9 to TRBJ1-2, with D tentatively TRBD1 (5 bases). Deletions cut 6 bases from V and 6 bases from J, with 17 bases between. The CDR3 has 14 residues. In germline, CDR1 is SEHNR, CDR2 FQNEAQ (reference sequence). Here the CDR3 DNA reads TGTGCCAGCAGTTCTGCAGGGCGAGAGAATGGCTACACCTTC. It is translated as CASSSAGRENGYTF.

The table lists this clonotype with many counts. V is TRBV6-2 or TRBV6-3 and J is TRBJ2-7, with 8 bases that match TRBD1. Germline values: CDR1 MNHEY, CDR2 SVGEGT. The length of the CDR3 is 12 residues. V dropped 10 bases and J dropped 2; count of bases not matched to a gene: 4. The CDR3 region is CATEDRAYEQYF. As DNA, the CDR3 is TGTGCCACCGAGGACAGGGCCTACGAGCAGTACTTC.

The chain carries TRBV5-1 and TRBJ2-1; TRBD2 agrees at 9 bases. Trimming took 0 bases from V and 5 from J; bases not matched to a gene: 3. In germline, CDR1 is SGHRS, CDR2 YFSETQ. The CDR3 totals 15 residues. The chain's CDR3 is CASSLDGGRDNEQFF. Here the CDR3 DNA reads TGCGCCAGCAGCTTGGACGGCGGGAGGGACAATGAGCAGTTCTTC.

This clonotype is judged medium-sized (0.01 to 0.1%). The chain carries TRBV7-2 and TRBJ1-1; 12 nucleotides match TRBD1. V shed 5 bases and J 5 bases; nucleotides not matched to a gene: 6. The germline V gene has CDR1 SGHTA and CDR2 FQGNSA. The length of the CDR3 is 15 residues. CDR3 nucleotides: TGTGCCAGCAGCCGGGGGACAGGGGGCGTAACTGAAGCTTTCTTT. It specifies CASSRGTGGVTEAFF. The full variable domain, rest sourced from reference TRBV7-2 and TRBJ1-1, is GAGVSQSPSNKVTEKGKDVELRCDPISGHTALYWYRQSLGQGLEFLIYFQGNSAPDKSGLPSDRFSAERTGGSVSTLTIQRTQQEDSAVYLCASSRGTGGVTEAFFGQGTRLTVV.

The chain is built from TRBV12-3 or TRBV12-4 and TRBJ1-5; 8 nucleotides line up with TRBD1. The V and J ends lost 2 bases and 5 bases, in that order; junction bases with no gene match: 2. CDR3 length: 14 amino acids. CDR3 DNA: TGTGCCAGCAGTTTATCGGGACAGGATCAGCCCCAGCATTTT. Its protein product is CASSLSGQDQPQHF.

This clonotype has only a few counts. V usage is TRBV29-1 and J usage is TRBJ2-5, with 10 bases lining up with TRBD2. This CDR3 contains 15 residues. Looked up from germline, CDR1 is SQVTM and CDR2 is ANQGSEA. The CDR3 nucleotides read TGCTCCTATCGCGGGCCGGCTAGCGGGAGCGAGACCCAGTACTTC. The encoded protein is CSYRGPASGSETQYF.